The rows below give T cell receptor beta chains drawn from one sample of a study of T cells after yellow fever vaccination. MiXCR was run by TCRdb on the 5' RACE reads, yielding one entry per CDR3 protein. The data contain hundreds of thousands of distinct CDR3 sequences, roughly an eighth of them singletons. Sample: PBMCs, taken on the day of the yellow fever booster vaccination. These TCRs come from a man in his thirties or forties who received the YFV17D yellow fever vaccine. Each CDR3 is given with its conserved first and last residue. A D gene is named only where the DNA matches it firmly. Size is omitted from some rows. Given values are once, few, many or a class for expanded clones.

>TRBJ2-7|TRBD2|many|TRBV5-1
CASSLGSAREGYEQYF
TGCGCCAGCAGCTTGGGGTCGGCGCGGGAGGGTTACGAGCAGTACTTC
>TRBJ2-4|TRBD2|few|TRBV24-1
CATSDPAGGGRNIQYF
TGTGCCACCAGTGACCCAGCGGGAGGAGGAAGAAACATTCAGTACTTC
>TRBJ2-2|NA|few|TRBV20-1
CSARDWASTGELFF
TGCAGTGCTAGAGATTGGGCCAGTACCGGGGAGCTGTTTTTT
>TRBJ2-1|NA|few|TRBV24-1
CATSGPGGTESISSYNEQFF
TGTGCCACCAGTGGACCAGGAGGGACAGAGAGTATTAGCTCCTACAATGAGCAGTTCTTC
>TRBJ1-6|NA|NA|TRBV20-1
CSAKQGSDNSPLHF
TGCAGTGCTAAGCAGGGCTCGGATAATTCACCCCTCCACTTT
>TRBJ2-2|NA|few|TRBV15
CATSRDFKITGELFF
TGTGCCACCAGCAGAGATTTCAAGATAACCGGGGAGCTGTTTTTT
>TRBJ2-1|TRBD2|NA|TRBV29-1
CSTHAGTSGRAYNEQFF
TGCAGCACTCACGCCGGGACTAGCGGGAGGGCCTACAATGAGCAGTTCTTC
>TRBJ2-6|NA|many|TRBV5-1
CASSLLGRPESSGANVLTF
TGCGCCAGCAGCCTCCTCGGACGTCCGGAGAGCTCTGGGGCCAACGTCCTGACTTTC
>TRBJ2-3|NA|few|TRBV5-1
CASNPGLSTDTQYF
TGCGCCAGTAATCCGGGACTCAGCACAGATACGCAGTATTTT
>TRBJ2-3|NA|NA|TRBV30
CAWSGDTDTQYF
TGTGCCTGGAGTGGGGACACAGATACGCAGTATTTT
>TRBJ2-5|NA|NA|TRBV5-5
CASSEIRGPETQYF
TGTGCCAGCAGCGAAATAAGGGGCCCGGAGACCCAGTACTTC
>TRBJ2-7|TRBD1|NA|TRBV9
CASSVTPGGTYEQYF
TGTGCCAGCAGCGTAACTCCAGGGGGAACCTACGAGCAGTACTTC
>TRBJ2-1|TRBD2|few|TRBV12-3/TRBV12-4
CASSQGSGTSGAGEQFF
TGTGCCAGCAGTCAAGGATCCGGGACTAGCGGGGCCGGGGAGCAGTTCTTC
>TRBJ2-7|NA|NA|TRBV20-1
CSARSGTELYEQYF
TGCAGTGCCCGGTCCGGGACCGAACTCTACGAGCAGTACTTC
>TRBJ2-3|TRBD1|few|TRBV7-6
CASSSGGGAGDTQYF
TGTGCCAGCAGCTCAGGGGGCGGAGCGGGAGATACGCAGTATTTT
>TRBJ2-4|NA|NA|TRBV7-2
CASSLAPARPQYF
TGTGCCAGCAGCTTAGCGCCAGCCCGGCCCCAGTACTTC
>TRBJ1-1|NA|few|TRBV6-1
CASRQASLNTEAFF
TGTGCCAGCCGGCAGGCCTCCTTGAACACTGAAGCTTTCTTT
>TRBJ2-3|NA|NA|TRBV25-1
CASSEFVTDTQYF
TGTGCCAGCAGTGAATTTGTAACAGATACGCAGTATTTT
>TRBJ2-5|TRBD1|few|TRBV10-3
CAIRTGTGAKETQYF
TGTGCCATCAGGACCGGGACAGGGGCTAAAGAGACCCAGTACTTC
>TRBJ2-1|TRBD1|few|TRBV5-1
CASSLEPGQGVNEQFF
TGCGCCAGCAGCTTGGAACCGGGACAGGGCGTAAATGAGCAGTTCTTC
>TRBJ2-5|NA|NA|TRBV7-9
CASSRIGGETQYF
TGTGCCAGCAGCCGCATCGGCGGAGAGACCCAGTACTTC
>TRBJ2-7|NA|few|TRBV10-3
CAISESPGSPTLEQYF
TGTGCCATCAGTGAGTCCCCCGGGAGCCCTACCCTCGAGCAGTACTTC
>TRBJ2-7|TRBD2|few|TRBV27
CASSPAGAAGGYEQYF
TGTGCCAGCAGTCCCGCGGGGGCAGCGGGAGGGTACGAGCAGTACTTC
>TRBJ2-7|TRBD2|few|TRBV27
CASSRSGINEQYF
TGTGCCAGCAGTCGTAGCGGGATCAACGAGCAGTACTTC
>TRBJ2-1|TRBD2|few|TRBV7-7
CASSYASGSTNEQFF
TGTGCCAGCAGCTACGCTAGCGGGAGTACCAATGAGCAGTTCTTC
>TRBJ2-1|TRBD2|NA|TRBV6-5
CASSYEGSGSYSEQFF
TGTGCCAGCAGTTACGAAGGTAGCGGGAGTTACAGTGAGCAGTTCTTC
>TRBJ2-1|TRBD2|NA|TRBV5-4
CASSLEGTSEDEQFF
TGTGCCAGCAGCTTGGAAGGGACTAGCGAGGATGAGCAGTTCTTC
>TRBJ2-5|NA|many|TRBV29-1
CSVEDWVSKTQYF
TGCAGCGTTGAAGATTGGGTATCTAAGACCCAGTACTTC
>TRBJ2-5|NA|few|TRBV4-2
CASSQDYSRGETQYF
TGTGCCAGCAGCCAAGATTATTCTCGAGGGGAGACCCAGTACTTC
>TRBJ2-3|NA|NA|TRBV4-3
CASSRRRVGSTDTQYF
TGCGCCAGCAGCCGAAGAAGGGTTGGGTCCACAGATACGCAGTATTTT
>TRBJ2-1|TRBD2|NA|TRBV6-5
CASSYPSSGGRANEQFF
TGTGCCAGCAGTTACCCGTCCTCGGGCGGGAGGGCCAATGAGCAGTTCTTC
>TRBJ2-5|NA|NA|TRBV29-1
CSVRPPETQYF
TGCAGCGTCCGGCCCCCAGAGACCCAGTACTTC
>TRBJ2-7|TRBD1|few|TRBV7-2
CASSLVFGTAYEQYF
TGTGCCAGCAGCTTAGTCTTTGGGACAGCGTACGAGCAGTACTTC
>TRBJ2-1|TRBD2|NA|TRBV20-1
CSARQDGRTSYNEQFF
TGCAGTGCTAGACAAGACGGGAGGACATCCTACAATGAGCAGTTCTTC
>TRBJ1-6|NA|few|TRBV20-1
CSARDRKSLHF
TGCAGTGCTAGAGATCGGAAATCCCTCCACTTT
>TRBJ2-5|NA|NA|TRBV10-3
CAISGPRGGEKETQYF
TGTGCCATCAGCGGACCTCGCGGCGGTGAGAAAGAGACCCAGTACTTC
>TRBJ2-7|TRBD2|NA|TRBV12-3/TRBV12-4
CASSSAFLREGLKSYEQYF
TGTGCCAGCAGTTCCGCCTTTTTGCGGGAGGGCCTAAAGTCCTACGAGCAGTACTTC
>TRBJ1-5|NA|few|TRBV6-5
CASSYSGPGPSILGAQHF
TGTGCCAGCAGTTACTCGGGGCCGGGACCGAGCATATTAGGTGCCCAGCATTTT
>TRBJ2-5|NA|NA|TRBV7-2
CASSFVAEASQYF
TGTGCCAGCAGCTTCGTAGCAGAAGCGTCCCAGTACTTC